The 2 T cell receptor beta chains below come from one sample, sequenced in a study of OX40 agonist ivuxolimab in advanced cancers. Repertoires were generated with immunoSEQ multiplex PCR, while TCRdb's copy carries only in-frame clones and drops some. The data contain some 45,000 clones, just over 90% of them singletons. Here the sequenced sample was CD4+ or CD8+ T cells sorted from blood, taken in a trial of the OX40 agonist ivuxolimab. These receptors were taken from an adult with an advanced solid tumor such as melanoma, head and neck, liver or kidney cancer.

J is TRBJ1-1 and V is TRBV9; possible D gene TRBD1, 6 bases. From germline, CDR1 is SGDLS and CDR2 YYNGEE. Trimming shortened V by 3 bases and J by 2 bases, and 17 bases separated the two germline ends. The CDR3 covers 16 residues. The CDR3 is CASSEATGALNTEAFF. As DNA, the CDR3 is TGTGCCAGCAGCGAGGCCACGGGGGCTCTAAACACTGAAGCTTTCTTT.

The chain has TRBV7-9 and TRBJ2-4; 10 bases match TRBD1. Germline loops: CDR1 SEHNR, CDR2 FQNEAQ (reference sequence). The CDR3 spans 14 residues. V was clipped by 4 bases and J by 8 bases; unmatched bases: 5. In DNA, the CDR3 is TGTGCCAGCAGCTCGACAGGGGGCGCGGACATTCAGTACTTC. Translated: CASSSTGGADIQYF.